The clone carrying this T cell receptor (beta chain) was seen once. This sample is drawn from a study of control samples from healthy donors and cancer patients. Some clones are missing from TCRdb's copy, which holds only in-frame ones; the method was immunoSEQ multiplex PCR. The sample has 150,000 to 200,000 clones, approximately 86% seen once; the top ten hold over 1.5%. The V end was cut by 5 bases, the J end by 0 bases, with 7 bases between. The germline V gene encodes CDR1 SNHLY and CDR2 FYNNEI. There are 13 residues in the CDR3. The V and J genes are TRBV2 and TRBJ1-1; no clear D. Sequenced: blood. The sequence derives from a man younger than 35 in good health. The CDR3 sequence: CASSRPLNTEAFF. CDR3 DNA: TGTGCCAGCAGTCGACCGTTGAACACTGAAGCTTTCTTT.